This TCR beta chain is from a study of molecular identifiers for immune sequencing clone quantification. This clonotype came up many times. In TCRdb, the PCR reads were re-called with MiXCR into one record per CDR3 protein. The sample records just over 40,000 distinct CDR3 sequences, less than 20% being singletons. The J segment lost 4 bases and the V segment lost 0 bases, leaving 5 bases of the junction unmatched. Germline assignment: CDR1 LGHNA and CDR2 YNFKEQ. The CDR3 extends over 16 amino acids. The V call is TRBV4-2, the J call TRBJ1-4; TRBD1 matches 7 bases. Sequenced: naive CD8+ T cells from blood, with Jurkat cell RNA spiked in. Noted subset: FACS-sorted CD8+CD4-CCR7+CD45RA+ naive T cells. The source of this sequence is a human donor in good health. Some libraries in this study had Jurkat cell RNA spiked in. This chain's CDR3 is CASSQEGGRVNEKLFF. CDR3 in DNA: TGTGCCAGCAGCCAAGAAGGGGGCAGGGTTAATGAAAAACTGTTTTTT.